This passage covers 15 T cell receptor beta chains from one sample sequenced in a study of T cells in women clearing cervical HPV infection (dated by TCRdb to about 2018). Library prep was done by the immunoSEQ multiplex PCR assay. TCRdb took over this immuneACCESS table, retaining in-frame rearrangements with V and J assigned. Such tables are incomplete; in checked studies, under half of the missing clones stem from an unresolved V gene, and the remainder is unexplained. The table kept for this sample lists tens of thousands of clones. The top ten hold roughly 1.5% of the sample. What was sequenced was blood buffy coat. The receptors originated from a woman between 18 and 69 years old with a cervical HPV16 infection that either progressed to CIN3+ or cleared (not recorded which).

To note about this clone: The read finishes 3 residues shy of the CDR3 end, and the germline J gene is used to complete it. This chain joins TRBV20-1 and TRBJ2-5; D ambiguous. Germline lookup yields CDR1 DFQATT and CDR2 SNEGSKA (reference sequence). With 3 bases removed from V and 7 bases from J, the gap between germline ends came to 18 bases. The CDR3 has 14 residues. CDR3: CSARLIPQVGTQYF. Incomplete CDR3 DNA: TGCAGTGCTAGGCTGATTCCCCAAGTCGGGACC.

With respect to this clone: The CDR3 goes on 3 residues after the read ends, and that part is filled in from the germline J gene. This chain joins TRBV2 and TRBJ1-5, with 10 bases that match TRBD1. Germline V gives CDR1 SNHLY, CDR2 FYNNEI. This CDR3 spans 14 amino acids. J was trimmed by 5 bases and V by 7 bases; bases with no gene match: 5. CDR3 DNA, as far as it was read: TGTGCCAGCATCGTGGACAGGGGGGATCAGCCC. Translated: CASIVDRGDQP. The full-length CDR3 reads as CASIVDRGDQPQHF. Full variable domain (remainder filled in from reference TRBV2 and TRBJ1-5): EPEVTQTPSHQVTQMGQEVILRCVPISNHLYFYWYRQILGQKVEFLVSFYNNEISEKSEIFDDQFSVERPDGSNFTLKIRSTKLEDSAMYFCASIVDRGDQPQHFGDGTRLSIL.

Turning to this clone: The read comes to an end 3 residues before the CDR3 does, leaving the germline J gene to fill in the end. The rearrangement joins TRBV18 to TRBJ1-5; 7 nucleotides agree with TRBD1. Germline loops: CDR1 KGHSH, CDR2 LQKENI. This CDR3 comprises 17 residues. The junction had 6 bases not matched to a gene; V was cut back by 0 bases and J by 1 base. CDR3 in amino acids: CASSPPRNRGSNQPQHF. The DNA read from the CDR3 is TGTGCCAGCTCACCACCGAGGAACAGGGGAAGCAATCAGCCC.

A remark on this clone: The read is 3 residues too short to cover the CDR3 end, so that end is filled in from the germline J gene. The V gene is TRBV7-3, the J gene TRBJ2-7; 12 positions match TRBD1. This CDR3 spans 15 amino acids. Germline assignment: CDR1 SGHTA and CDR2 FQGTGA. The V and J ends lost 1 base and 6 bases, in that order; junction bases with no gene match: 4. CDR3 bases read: TGTGCCAGCAGCTTAATGGGACAGGGGGCAACCGAG. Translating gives CASSLMGQGATE. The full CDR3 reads CASSLMGQGATEQYF.

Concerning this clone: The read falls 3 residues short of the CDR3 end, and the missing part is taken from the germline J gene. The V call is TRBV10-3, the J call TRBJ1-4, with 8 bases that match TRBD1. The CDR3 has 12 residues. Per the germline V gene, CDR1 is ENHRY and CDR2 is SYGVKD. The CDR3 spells CAIRPDRGKLFF. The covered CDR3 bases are TGTGCCATCAGACCAGACAGGGGTAAA.

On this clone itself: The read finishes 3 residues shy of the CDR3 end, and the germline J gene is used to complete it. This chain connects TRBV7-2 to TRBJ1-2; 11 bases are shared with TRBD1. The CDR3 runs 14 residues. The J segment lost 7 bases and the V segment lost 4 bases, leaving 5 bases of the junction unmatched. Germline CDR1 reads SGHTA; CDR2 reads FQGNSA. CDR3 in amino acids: CASSSGQGGVGYTF. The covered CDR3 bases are TGTGCCAGCAGCTCGGGACAGGGGGGAGTTGGC.

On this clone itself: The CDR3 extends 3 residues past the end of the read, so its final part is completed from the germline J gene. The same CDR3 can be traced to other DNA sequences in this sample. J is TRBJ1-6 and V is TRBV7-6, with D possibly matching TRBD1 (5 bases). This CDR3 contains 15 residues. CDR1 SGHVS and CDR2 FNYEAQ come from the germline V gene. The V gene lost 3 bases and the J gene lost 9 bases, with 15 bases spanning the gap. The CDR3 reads CASSLGGTAFSPLHF. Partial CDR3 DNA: TGTGCCAGCAGCTTGGGGGGGACTGCTTTTTCACCC. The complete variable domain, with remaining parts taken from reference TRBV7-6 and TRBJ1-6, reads GAGVSQSPRYKVTKRGQDVALRCDPISGHVSLYWYRQALGQGPEFLTYFNYEAQQDKSGLPNDRFSAERPEGSISTLTIQRTEQRDSAMYRCASSLGGTAFSPLHFGNGTRLTVT.

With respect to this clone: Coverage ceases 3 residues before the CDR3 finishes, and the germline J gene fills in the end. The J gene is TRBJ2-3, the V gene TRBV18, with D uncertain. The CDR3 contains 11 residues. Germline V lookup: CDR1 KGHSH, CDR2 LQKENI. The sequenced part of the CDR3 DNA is TGTGCCAGCTCACAACAAGAGACG. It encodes CASSQQET. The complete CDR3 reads CASSQQETQYF.

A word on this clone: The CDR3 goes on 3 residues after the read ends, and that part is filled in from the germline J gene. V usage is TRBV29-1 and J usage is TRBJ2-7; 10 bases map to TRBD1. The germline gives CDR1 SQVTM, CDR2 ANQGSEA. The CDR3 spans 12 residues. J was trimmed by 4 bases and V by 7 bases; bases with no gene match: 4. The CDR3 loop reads CSARDRGYEQYF. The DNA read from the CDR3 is TGCAGCGCGCGGGACAGGGGATACGAG.

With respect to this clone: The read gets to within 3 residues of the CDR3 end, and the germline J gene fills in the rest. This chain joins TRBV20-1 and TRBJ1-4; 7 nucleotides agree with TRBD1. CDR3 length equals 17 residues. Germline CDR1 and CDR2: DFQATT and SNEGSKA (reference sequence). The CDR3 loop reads CSASHRGPSSGANVLFF. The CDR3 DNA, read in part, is TGCAGTGCTTCGCACAGGGGTCCCTCTTCTGGGGCCAACGTA.

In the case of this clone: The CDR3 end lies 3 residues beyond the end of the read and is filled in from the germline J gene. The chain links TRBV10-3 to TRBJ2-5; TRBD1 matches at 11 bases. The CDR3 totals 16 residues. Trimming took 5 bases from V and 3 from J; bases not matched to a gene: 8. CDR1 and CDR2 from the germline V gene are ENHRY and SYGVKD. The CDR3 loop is CAISRPGTGGKETQYF. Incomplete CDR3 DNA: TGTGCCATCAGTCGCCCCGGGACAGGGGGAAAAGAGACC.

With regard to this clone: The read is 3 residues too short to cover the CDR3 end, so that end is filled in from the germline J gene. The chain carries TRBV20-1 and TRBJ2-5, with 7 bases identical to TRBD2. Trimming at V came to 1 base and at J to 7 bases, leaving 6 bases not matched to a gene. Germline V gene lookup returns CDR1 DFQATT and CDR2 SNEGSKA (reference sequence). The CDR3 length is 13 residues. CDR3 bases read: TGCAGTGCTAGAGGCGGGAGCCCGTCGACC. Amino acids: CSARGGSPST. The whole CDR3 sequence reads CSARGGSPSTQYF.

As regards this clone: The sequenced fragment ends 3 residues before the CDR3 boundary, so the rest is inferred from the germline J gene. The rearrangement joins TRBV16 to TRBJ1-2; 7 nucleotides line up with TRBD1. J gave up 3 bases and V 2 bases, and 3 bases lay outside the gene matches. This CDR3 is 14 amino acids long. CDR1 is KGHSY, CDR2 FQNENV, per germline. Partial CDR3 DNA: TGTGCCAGCAGCCAAAACCAGGGGGACTATGGC. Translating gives CASSQNQGDYG. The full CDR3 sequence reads CASSQNQGDYGYTF.

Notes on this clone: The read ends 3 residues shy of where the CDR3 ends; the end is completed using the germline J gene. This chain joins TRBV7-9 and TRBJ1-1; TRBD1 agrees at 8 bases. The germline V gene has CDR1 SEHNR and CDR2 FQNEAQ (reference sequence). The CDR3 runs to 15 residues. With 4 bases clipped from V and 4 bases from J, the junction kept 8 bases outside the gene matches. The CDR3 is CASSSHRGTGTEAFF. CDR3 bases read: TGTGCCAGCAGCTCGCACAGGGGGACGGGCACTGAA.

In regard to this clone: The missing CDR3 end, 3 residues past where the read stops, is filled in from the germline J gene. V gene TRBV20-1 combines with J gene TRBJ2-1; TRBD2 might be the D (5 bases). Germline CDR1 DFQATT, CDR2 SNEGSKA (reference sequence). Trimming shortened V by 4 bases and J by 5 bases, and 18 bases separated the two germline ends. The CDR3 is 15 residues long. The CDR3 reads CSAIGLSRGHNEQFF. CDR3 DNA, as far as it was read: TGCAGTGCTATCGGACTCTCCCGCGGACACAATGAG.